Shown below are 8 T cell receptor beta chains from a single sample sequenced in a study of blood T cell repertoires in COVID-19 (dated by TCRdb to 2020 to 2022). Receptor libraries were prepared by the immunoSEQ multiplex PCR assay. TCRdb provides this immuneACCESS table in a form limited to in-frame rearrangements. Some clones are lacking; in checked studies, under half of them reflect an unresolved V gene, and why the rest are absent is not known. The sample contains approximately 220,000 clones, 70% to 90% of them found a single time. The ten largest clones capture 8% to 13% of the sample. Sample: peripheral blood. The receptors derive from a woman older than 75 with acute or convalescent COVID-19.

The rearrangement uses TRBV9 and TRBJ2-2; D remains ambiguous. Between the trimmed V and J ends, which lost 6 bases and 6 bases, there was a span of 15 bases. CDR1 is SGDLS, CDR2 YYNGEE, per germline. This CDR3 contains 14 residues. This CDR3 is CASKRDLVPGELFF. DNA of the CDR3: TGTGCCAGCAAGAGAGATCTGGTTCCCGGGGAGCTGTTTTTT.

The genes are TRBV7-3 and TRBJ2-3, with 8 bases aligning to TRBD2. The CDR3 has 15 residues. Looked up from germline, CDR1 is SGHTA and CDR2 is FQGTGA. With V trimmed by 3 bases and J by 4 bases, 6 bases remained unmatched. The CDR3: CASSFQYGGADTQYF. The CDR3 bases are TGTGCCAGCAGCTTCCAATACGGGGGGGCAGATACGCAGTATTTT. The full variable domain, rest sourced from reference TRBV7-3 and TRBJ2-3, is GAGVSQTPSNKVTEKGKYVELRCDPISGHTALYWYRQSLGQGPEFLIYFQGTGAADDSGLPNDRFFAVRPEGSVSTLKIQRTERGDSAVYLCASSFQYGGADTQYFGPGTRLTVL.

The J gene is TRBJ1-4, the V gene TRBV3-1 (or the pseudogene TRBV3-2); 10 nucleotides match TRBD1. Per the germline V gene, CDR1 is LGHDT and CDR2 is YNNKEL (reference sequence). This CDR3 is built from 15 residues. The V and J ends lost 5 bases and 8 bases, in that order; junction bases with no gene match: 8. The CDR3 region has the DNA TGTGCCAGCAGCACGCCCGGGACAGGGGTCGAAAAACTGTTTTTT. This gives the protein CASSTPGTGVEKLFF.

The chain recombines TRBV15 with TRBJ1-2, with D maybe TRBD1 (6 bases). The CDR3 has 17 residues. In germline, CDR1 is LNHNV, CDR2 YYDKDF (reference sequence). Between the trimmed V and J ends, which lost 0 bases and 4 bases, there was a span of 18 bases. In nucleotides, the CDR3 is TGTGCCACCAGCAGAGATGAGGCGCGGGGGCCAGGCTATGGCTACACCTTC. Protein sequence: CATSRDEARGPGYGYTF.

The chain joins TRBV5-1 to TRBJ1-1; D not resolved. V lost 4 bases, J lost 1 base, and 11 bases lay in between. Germline V CDR1 and CDR2: SGHRS, YFSETQ. The CDR3 sequence is 14 residues long. The CDR3 loop is CASSGTSQNTEAFF. The CDR3 nucleotides read TGCGCCAGCAGCGGCACATCCCAGAACACTGAAGCTTTCTTT.

In DNA form, the CDR3 reads TGTGCCAGCAGCCAAGAGACTAAGGACACTGAAGCTTTCTTT. This translates into CASSQETKDTEAFF. This chain uses TRBV3-1 (or the pseudogene TRBV3-2) with TRBJ1-1; D gene unclear. Germline-derived CDR1 and CDR2 are LGHDT and YNNKEL (reference sequence). Trimming left V 0 bases short and J 3 bases short, with 8 bases between. The CDR3 is made up of 14 amino acids.

There are a few counts of this clone. This chain connects TRBV19 to TRBJ1-2; D gene unclear. The CDR3 loop spans 13 amino acids. Trimming took off 6 bases at V and 4 bases at J, with 12 bases between the two ends. CDR1 is LNHDA and CDR2 is SQIVND in the germline V gene (reference sequence). DNA of the CDR3: TGTGCCAGTAGCCCCGGGGTTCTCTATGGCTACACCTTC. Its translation: CASSPGVLYGYTF.

The V and J genes are TRBV11-3 and TRBJ1-4; 8 positions agree with TRBD1. Germline-derived CDR1 and CDR2 are SGHNT and YENEEA. The CDR3 length is 15 residues. Trimming removed 3 bases from V and 5 bases from J; junction bases left unmatched: 5. Here the CDR3 reads CASSFGQGGNEKLFF. Here the CDR3 DNA reads TGTGCCAGCAGCTTCGGACAGGGAGGGAATGAAAAACTGTTTTTT. Drawing the rest from reference TRBV11-3 and TRBJ1-4, the complete variable domain is EAGVVQSPRYKIIEKKQPVAFWCNPISGHNTLYWYLQNLGQGPELLIRYENEEAVDDSQLPKDRFSAERLKGVDSTLKIQPAELGDSAVYLCASSFGQGGNEKLFFGSGTQLSVL.